These 3 T cell receptor beta chains were all obtained from the same sample, sequenced in a study of blood T cells in healthy people across ages. A sample-barcoded 5' primer and a J-beta primer mix were used in a second PCR of roughly 6 to 11 cycles. TCRdb reprocessed the 5' RACE reads with MiXCR, giving one entry per CDR3 protein. The data contain about 1.6 million distinct CDR3 sequences, about 31% of them singletons. Sequences were obtained from blood. The receptor source for this set is a woman in her 30s in good health.

In this sample, this clonotype turned up a few times. The chain is built from TRBV20-1 and TRBJ2-5, with a possible D match to TRBD1 (6 bases). Deletions cut 3 bases from V and 3 bases from J, with 11 bases between. Germline CDR1 and CDR2: DFQATT and SNEGSKA (reference sequence). The CDR3 is made up of 13 amino acids. CDR3 in amino acids: CSARDSLKETQYF. Here the CDR3 DNA reads TGCAGTGCTAGGGACAGCCTTAAAGAGACCCAGTACTTC.

The J gene is TRBJ2-3, the V gene TRBV9, with D possibly TRBD2 on 6 matching bases. The germline gives CDR1 SGDLS, CDR2 YYNGEE. Trimming cost V 0 bases and J 1 base, with 12 bases left between them. The CDR3 contains 16 residues. The CDR3 here is CASSVVGGQGTDTQYF. CDR3 in DNA: TGTGCCAGCAGCGTAGTTGGAGGGCAAGGCACAGATACGCAGTATTTT.

This clonotype occurred a few times. V gene TRBV4-1 combines with J gene TRBJ2-3; TRBD1 is a possible D gene (6 bases). Per the germline V gene, CDR1 is MGHRA and CDR2 is YSYEKL. Trimming took 3 bases from V and 5 from J, leaving 15 bases between them. This CDR3 has 15 residues. In DNA form, the CDR3 reads TGCGCCAGCAGCCAGCTAGGGGGATCGGAAGATACGCAGTATTTT. It translates to CASSQLGGSEDTQYF.